This T cell receptor (beta chain) was recovered during a study of T-cell memory formation after mild COVID-19. Germline V lookup: CDR1 SGHNT, CDR2 YYREEE (reference sequence). V was clipped by 0 bases and J by 0 bases, with 10 bases between them. The CDR3 extends over 16 amino acids. With respect to this clonotype: No antigen is known for it.

Regarding the study as a whole: Confirmation was lacking for SARS-CoV-2 specificity of second-wave clones that peaked on day 37. A subset of responding clones appeared in pre-infection memory, suggesting cross-reactive memory joined. CD4/CD8 balance held among clones contracting day 15 to 85, and later expanders leaned CD4+.

From the 5' RACE reads, TCRdb called clonotypes with MiXCR, one entry per CDR3 protein. This table holds 150,000 to 200,000 distinct CDR3 sequences, about 14% found once. Sequencing input: PBMCs or a T cell subset sorted from them (not recorded which). This rearrangement joins TRBV5-4 to TRBJ1-3; D is possibly TRBD1 (5 bases). The receptor's source is an adult woman who had mild COVID-19 (a few samples of this study predate the infection). Cell type and time point are not known. The CDR3 bases are TGTGCCAGCAGCTTGGCCGGGGGGAGCTCTGGAAACACCATATATTTT. Protein: CASSLAGGSSGNTIYF.